These 25 T cell receptor beta chains originate from one sample sequenced in a study of blood T cell repertoires in COVID-19. Clones were read by immunoSEQ multiplex PCR, and TCRdb kept only the in-frame ones, dropping some. The sample yields 150,000 to 200,000 clones, about 87% seen once. Sequencing was performed on peripheral blood. All receptors derive from a woman older than 75 with COVID-19, enrolled during active disease.

Comment on this clone: One junction end does not reproduce the germline sequence, and a read error may be involved. V usage is TRBV7-2 and J usage is TRBJ2-5; 10 bases line up with TRBD2. This CDR3 is built from 17 residues. Germline CDR1 SGHTA, CDR2 FQGNSA. DNA for the CDR3: TGTGCCAGCAGCTTGTCTATAGCGGGAGGAGGTCAAGGGACCCAGTACTTC. Protein: CASSLSIAGGGQGTQYF.

The J gene is TRBJ2-1, the V gene TRBV10-3; the match to TRBD1 covers 8 bases. V dropped 4 bases and J dropped 5; count of bases not matched to a gene: 1. Germline values: CDR1 ENHRY, CDR2 SYGVKD. The CDR3 runs to 13 residues. The CDR3 coding sequence is TGTGCCATCAGTGTGACAGGGGACAATGAGCAGTTCTTC. Translation: CAISVTGDNEQFF.

The chain recombines TRBV27 with TRBJ2-1; 12 positions agree with TRBD2. With 6 bases clipped from V and 7 bases from J, the junction kept 7 bases outside the gene matches. The CDR3 consists of 15 residues. Germline assignment: CDR1 MNHEY and CDR2 SMNVEV (reference sequence). Here the CDR3 reads CASRPLAGGANEQFF. In nucleotides, the CDR3 is TGTGCCAGCAGACCCCTAGCGGGAGGGGCGAATGAGCAGTTCTTC.

About this clone: Other DNA variants within this sample encode the same CDR3. The chain is built from TRBV2 and TRBJ1-5; TRBD1 is a possible D gene (5 bases). The CDR3 loop spans 14 amino acids. CDR1 is SNHLY and CDR2 is FYNNEI in the germline V gene. Trimming pared 3 bases from V and 2 bases from J, leaving 8 bases between. The CDR3 DNA follows: TGTGCCAGCAGTGACAGGGTGGGCAATCAGCCCCAGCATTTT. Protein sequence: CASSDRVGNQPQHF.

V is TRBV11-2 and J is TRBJ2-3; 13 nucleotides agree with TRBD2. Germline V gene sequence: CDR1 SGHAT, CDR2 FQNNGV. V gave up 5 bases and J gave up 7 bases; unmatched junction bases: 6. CDR3 length: 15 residues. CDR3 loop: CASSTGTSGMNTQYF. CDR3 coding DNA: TGTGCCAGCAGCACCGGGACTAGCGGGATGAATACGCAGTATTTT.

The CDR3 reads CASSQNTGFGPPLHF. In DNA, the CDR3 is TGTGCCAGCAGCCAAAACACAGGGTTCGGGCCACCCCTCCACTTT. J is TRBJ1-6 and V is TRBV14; maybe TRBD1 (6 bases). Germline V gene sequence: CDR1 SGHDN, CDR2 FVKESK. V was shortened by 2 bases and J by 11 bases, with 16 bases between the two germline ends. The CDR3 covers 15 residues.

The chain has TRBV7-9 and TRBJ1-1; 8 bases align to TRBD1. V dropped 6 bases and J dropped 2; count of bases not matched to a gene: 5. CDR1 is SEHNR, CDR2 FQNEAQ, per germline (reference sequence). This CDR3 comprises 14 residues. The CDR3 sequence is CASRSQGGNTEAFF. The CDR3 bases are TGTGCCAGCAGATCACAGGGGGGAAACACTGAAGCTTTCTTT.

This rearrangement joins TRBV9 to TRBJ1-4, with a possible D match to TRBD1 (5 bases). CDR3 length: 13 amino acids. Germline CDR1 and CDR2: SGDLS and YYNGEE. The V end lost 0 bases, the J end lost 10 bases, and 10 bases lay between the germline ends. The CDR3 coding sequence is TGTGCCAGCAGCGTAGCTGTCCAGGGAAAACTGTTTTTT. Its translation is CASSVAVQGKLFF. Drawing the rest from reference TRBV9 and TRBJ1-4, the complete variable domain is DSGVTQTPKHLITATGQRVTLRCSPRSGDLSVYWYQQSLDQGLQFLIQYYNGEERAKGNILERFSAQQFPDLHSELNLSSLELGDSALYFCASSVAVQGKLFFGSGTQLSVL.

As regards this clone: The germline gene is not matched at one end of the junction; a read error may be the cause. The gene calls are TRBV7-2 and TRBJ1-2; no clear D. Germline assignment: CDR1 SGHTA and CDR2 FQGNSA. The CDR3 is 14 residues long. The DNA for the CDR3 is TGTGCCAGCAGCCTAGCCATCCCAGCGGGGGGCTACACCTTC. It is translated as CASSLAIPAGGYTF.

This sequence joins TRBV5-8 and TRBJ1-2; no clear D gene. Deletions cut 0 bases from V and 4 bases from J, with 10 bases between. CDR3 length equals 14 residues. Germline V gene data show CDR1 as SGHTS and CDR2 as YDEGEE. The CDR3: CASSLGQLVYGYTF. The CDR3 nucleotides read TGTGCCAGCAGCTTGGGCCAGTTGGTCTATGGCTACACCTTC.

The chain has TRBV2 and TRBJ1-3; possibly TRBD1 for D (6 bases). The germline V gene has CDR1 SNHLY and CDR2 FYNNEI. CDR3 length: 17 residues. V was shortened by 1 base and J by 3 bases, with 16 bases between the two germline ends. This chain's CDR3 is CASSEEGGIGVGNTIYF. CDR3 coding DNA: TGTGCCAGCAGTGAAGAGGGGGGGATTGGGGTTGGAAACACCATATATTTT.

This clone has just one count. The chain combines TRBV3-1 (or the pseudogene TRBV3-2) with TRBJ2-7, with D perhaps TRBD2 (6 bases). V gave up 4 bases and J gave up 1 base, with 14 bases separating them. The germline V gene encodes CDR1 LGHDT and CDR2 YNNKEL (reference sequence). The CDR3 has 15 residues. The CDR3 loop reads CASSPPGVLSYEQYF. The CDR3 DNA sequence: TGTGCCAGCAGCCCACCGGGAGTCTTGTCCTACGAGCAGTACTTC.

This clone showed up just a few times. The V and J genes are TRBV3-1 (or the pseudogene TRBV3-2) and TRBJ1-6; possible D gene TRBD1, 6 bases. Germline V gives CDR1 LGHDT, CDR2 YNNKEL (reference sequence). Trimming removed 5 bases from V and 11 bases from J, with 10 bases in between. This CDR3 has 12 residues. CDR3 residues: CASSYTGTPLHF. The CDR3, as DNA: TGTGCCAGCAGCTATACAGGGACACCCCTCCACTTT.

This chain joins TRBV6-5 and TRBJ2-2; D may be TRBD2 (7 bases). Trimming removed 0 bases from V and 7 bases from J, with 12 bases in between. CDR3 length equals 15 residues. Germline assignment: CDR1 MNHEY and CDR2 SVGAGI. CDR3 amino acids: CASSYSGGGGGELFF. The CDR3 bases are TGTGCCAGCAGTTACTCTGGGGGAGGGGGCGGGGAGCTGTTTTTT.

This chain links TRBV3-1 (or the pseudogene TRBV3-2) with TRBJ2-2; no reliable D call. The CDR3 is 13 residues long. Trimming left V 1 base short and J 7 bases short, with 7 bases between. Germline V lookup: CDR1 LGHDT, CDR2 YNNKEL (reference sequence). The CDR3 sequence: CASSQGRGGELFF. DNA for the CDR3: TGTGCCAGCAGCCAAGGTAGAGGCGGGGAGCTGTTTTTT.

In its sample, this clone was seen once. The gene calls are TRBV9 and TRBJ2-3; 8 bases are shared with TRBD1. Germline V gene lookup returns CDR1 SGDLS and CDR2 YYNGEE. The CDR3 has 15 residues. Trimming at V came to 4 bases and at J to 0 bases, leaving 4 bases not matched to a gene. The CDR3, as DNA: TGTGCCAGCAGCCTATGGGACAGGAGCACAGATACGCAGTATTTT. Protein product: CASSLWDRSTDTQYF. The entire variable domain, with the rest obtained from reference TRBV9 and TRBJ2-3, is as follows: DSGVTQTPKHLITATGQRVTLRCSPRSGDLSVYWYQQSLDQGLQFLIQYYNGEERAKGNILERFSAQQFPDLHSELNLSSLELGDSALYFCASSLWDRSTDTQYFGPGTRLTVL.

The chain joins TRBV28 to TRBJ1-5; D remains unclear. Trimming took 8 bases from V and 4 from J, leaving 21 bases between them. In germline, CDR1 is MDHEN, CDR2 SYDVKM. CDR3 size: 16 residues. The CDR3 protein is CASYSGTLVGNQPQHF. The DNA of the CDR3 is TGTGCCAGCTATAGCGGTACCCTGGTCGGTAATCAGCCCCAGCATTTT.

This clone was counted a single time. The chain joins TRBV4-1 to TRBJ1-1; TRBD1 is a possible D gene (6 bases). Germline CDR1 reads MGHRA; CDR2 reads YSYEKL. The CDR3 covers 13 residues. The germline V and J ends were trimmed by 2 bases and 3 bases, with 7 bases remaining between them. CDR3 protein: CASSQQGHTEAFF. The CDR3 DNA follows: TGCGCCAGCAGCCAACAGGGGCACACTGAAGCTTTCTTT.

The chain couples TRBV27 to TRBJ1-6; D gene uncertain. This CDR3 is built from 13 residues. The germline V gene encodes CDR1 MNHEY and CDR2 SMNVEV (reference sequence). V was pared by 6 bases and J by 10 bases, with 13 bases between. The chain's CDR3 is CASSTTNRSPLHF. DNA for the CDR3: TGTGCCAGCAGCACCACCAACCGGTCACCCCTCCACTTT.

This clone was recorded once. The rearrangement uses TRBV6-5 and TRBJ2-7; TRBD1 might be the D (6 bases). Germline V gives CDR1 MNHEY, CDR2 SVGAGI. Trimming removed 7 bases from V and 1 base from J, with 14 bases in between. This CDR3 is 14 amino acids long. As DNA, the CDR3 is TGTGCCAGCACCTTTGGGACAACGTCCTACGAGCAGTACTTC. Translated: CASTFGTTSYEQYF.

The CDR3 sequence is CASKSTREGRAFF. CDR3 coding DNA: TGTGCCAGCAAGTCAACCAGGGAGGGACGTGCTTTCTTT. The V gene is TRBV2, the J gene TRBJ1-1, with D possibly TRBD1 on 5 matching bases. V was cut by 7 bases and J by 11 bases, with 20 bases left in between. The CDR3 length is 13 residues. Looked up from germline, CDR1 is SNHLY and CDR2 is FYNNEI.

The chain is built from TRBV19 and TRBJ2-1; 12 bases agree with TRBD2. V lost 9 bases and J lost 5; bases outside the gene matches: 5. CDR3 length: 14 residues. CDR1 and CDR2 (germline): LNHDA, SQIVND (reference sequence). The CDR3: CASGTSGPDNEQFF. As DNA, the CDR3 is TGTGCCAGCGGGACTAGCGGGCCCGACAATGAGCAGTTCTTC.

This clone was seen only once. Here the CDR3 DNA reads TGTGCCAGCAGCCAGACCGGGGAGCTGTTTTTT. Its protein is CASSQTGELFF. The chain recombines TRBV7-2 with TRBJ2-2; no firm D call. Per germline, CDR1 SGHTA and CDR2 FQGNSA. The V end was cut by 5 bases, the J end by 5 bases, with 3 bases between. This CDR3 is 11 amino acids long.

V and J are TRBV6-2 or TRBV6-3 and TRBJ2-7; D ambiguous. CDR3 length equals 14 residues. V lost 2 bases to trimming and J lost 3 bases, with 11 bases between them. Germline CDR1 is MNHEY and CDR2 is SVGEGT. The CDR3 reads CASSYHKTSYEQYF. In DNA, the CDR3 is TGTGCCAGCAGTTACCACAAGACAAGCTACGAGCAGTACTTC.

This clone was recorded a few times. This sequence joins TRBV7-6 and TRBJ2-2; 8 bases fit TRBD1. The germline V gene encodes CDR1 SGHVS and CDR2 FNYEAQ. The CDR3 extends over 14 amino acids. The V and J ends lost 5 bases and 3 bases, in that order; junction bases with no gene match: 2. CDR3 loop: CASSKDRDTGELFF. As DNA, the CDR3 is TGTGCCAGCAGCAAGGACAGGGACACCGGGGAGCTGTTTTTT.